The entry that follows covers one T cell receptor beta chain sequence. Its antigen remains unidentified. It has no much larger one-base neighbor in the sample; base qualities were not kept. Libraries were built with PCR. Instrument on record: Illumina HiSeq 2500. TCR library preparation used molecular barcoding, with unique molecular identifiers applied to normalize quantification of the TCRbeta repertoire. In TCRdb, the public reads were trimmed at Q25 with fastp and aligned with MiXCR, with productive beta chains retained. Rows matching on CDR3 protein sequence are summarized as one entry with the most common DNA and genes. This sample lists roughly 420,000 distinct CDR3 sequences; 15% to 20% were detected once. The top ten constitute roughly 27% of the sample. This sample's treatment or condition label indicates: allogeneic hematopoietic cell transplantation with graft depleted of TCRalphabeta T cells and CD19 B cells. Transplant recipients were children who received TCRalphabeta/CD19-depleted allogeneic hematopoietic cell grafts.

The source of the sample is a study of T-cell reconstitution after alpha-beta-depleted transplantation in children (dated by TCRdb to 2016 to 2017). With respect to the entire study: Using TCR repertoire profiling, the study followed T-cell immune reconstitution in a quantitative way in children after TCRalphabeta/CD19-depleted allogeneic hematopoietic cell transplantation. Findings and caveats that apply to the study as a whole: The apparently early recovery of alphabetaT-cell counts about two months after transplant reportedly depended on only several hundred rapidly expanded clones that came from non-depleted graft cells. In some patients, the high TCRbeta diversity seen at day 60 was put down to recipient T cells and intrathymic progenitors that had survived conditioning. Hyperexpanded clone frequencies declined over subsequent months; after one year, T-cell counts and TCRbeta diversity were mostly attributed to newly produced T cells.

The germline V gene supplies CDR1 SGHRS and CDR2 YFSETQ. The CDR3 runs 15 residues from the cysteine to the phenylalanine. Only CDR3 DNA is held: 45 bases, read in frame from base 1. V is clipped by 0 bases and J by 0 bases, and the sequence between their germline boundaries is 10 bases long. This sequence was found in a boy under two years old who had a stem cell transplant for Wiskott-Aldrich syndrome, so the T cells may come from the graft donor. The receptor chain draws on TRBV5-1 and TRBJ2-7; the D element might be TRBD1 or TRBD2, as each aligns at 5 bases. Here the sequenced sample was PBMCs, mostly from graft donor cells, taken 360 days after TCRalphabeta/CD19-depleted stem cell transplant. The CDR3: CASSLASGLSYEQYF. In nucleotide form, the sequence is TGCGCCAGCAGCTTGGCGTCGGGGCTCTCCTACGAGCAGTACTTC.